This T cell receptor beta chain is from a study of blood T cell repertoires in COVID-19 (TCRdb year 2020). In terms of the full investigation: The collaborator samples originated in the United States, Italy and Spain and spanned the acute and convalescent phases of COVID-19. The prospective study material was composed of cDNA or gDNA derived from T cells, B-cell-depleted T cells, or PBMCs. The dataset comprised deeply sampled blood TCRbeta repertoires from subjects exposed to, actively infected with, or recovered from COVID-19. The repertoires were made available in a free public database intended to serve as a resource for research on the immune response to SARS-CoV-2. Samples came from the ongoing ImmuneRACE study (first 160 participants) plus 1,254 subjects from 6 global collaborators. Nearly every sample came with metadata listing a de-identified subject ID, COVID-19 status, age in years and sex. Where available, HLA class I and class II types were obtained from metadata supplied by the sample provider rather than from assay-based typing.

In regard to this clone: Its binding antigen is unknown. The sample holds no much larger clone one base away, and base qualities are not on file.

TCRbeta CDR3 regions were amplified from genomic DNA by means of the immunoSEQ Assay, a bias-controlled multiplex PCR. As for the original processing: The number of nucleated cells in each sample was estimated from the amplification of reference gene primers within the assay. To quantify the absolute abundance of each unique TCRbeta CDR3 rearrangement, sequence reads were collapsed and filtered. For each sample, productive Simpson clonality was calculated as the square root of Simpson's diversity index across productive rearrangements. What TCRdb holds here is the immuneACCESS table cut down to in-frame rearrangements. Part of the clones is not present; checked against another copy, under half of the missing clones reflect an unresolved V gene, and the others are unexplained. From that table come the V and J calls and clone size; the DNA was used to work out D and trimming. Across this sample there are about 140,000 clones, with around four fifths seen only once. Roughly 6.4% of the sample is taken by the ten largest.

Enrolling through a virtual design, the prospective study's participants ranged in age from roughly 18 to 89 years and lived across 20 to 25 United States geographic areas. To assign participants to cohorts, the prospective study relied on clinical history that participants themselves reported in a screening survey and a study questionnaire. Recovered participants in ImmuneRACE Cohort 3 were defined by two consecutive negative NP/OP PCR tests, clearance by a healthcare professional, or resolution of symptoms. Each participant in the prospective study had whole blood, serum and a nasopharyngeal or oropharyngeal swab collected by mobile phlebotomists. Prospective study participants could optionally give additional blood draws and questionnaires over an approximately two-month period. Blood samples from the prospective study were shipped frozen or at room temperature prior to DNA extraction. Here V drops 6 bases and J drops 5 bases, and the junction holds 13 bases not matched to any gene. The germline V gene (reference sequence) gives CDR1 as GTSNPN and CDR2 as SVGIG. From the cysteine up to the phenylalanine, the CDR3 has a length of 15 residues. Only the CDR3 DNA is retained, 45 bases long and in frame from the first base.

Results and caveats for the whole study, not just this receptor: The amount of clinical and demographic metadata varied by source and participant and was provided uncurated.

Sequencing used PBMCs or T cells enriched from blood (not recorded which). The clonotype was recovered from a woman in her thirties or forties who had recovered from COVID-19. In this chain, TRBV30 is recombined with TRBJ1-2; a stretch of 9 junction bases matches TRBD1. The CDR3 is CACPGQGIRGYGYTF. The DNA sequence reads TGTGCCTGTCCGGGACAGGGAATTCGGGGGTATGGCTACACCTTC.